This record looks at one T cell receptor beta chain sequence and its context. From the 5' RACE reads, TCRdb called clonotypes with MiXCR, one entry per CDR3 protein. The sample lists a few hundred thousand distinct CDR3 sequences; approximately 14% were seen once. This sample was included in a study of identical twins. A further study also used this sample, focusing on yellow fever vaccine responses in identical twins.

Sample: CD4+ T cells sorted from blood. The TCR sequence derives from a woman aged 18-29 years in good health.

CDR3 region: CASSYLKGEYQETQYF. In DNA, the CDR3 is TGTGCCAGCAGTTACCTCAAGGGCGAGTACCAAGAGACCCAGTACTTC. The rearrangement uses TRBV6-2 or TRBV6-3 and TRBJ2-5, with D uncertain. V lost 2 bases to trimming and J lost 0 bases, with 13 bases between them. Germline V gene lookup returns CDR1 MNHEY and CDR2 SVGEGT. There are 16 residues in the CDR3.